These 25 T cell receptor beta chains share one sample of origin, sequenced in a study of T cells in Graves' hyperthyroidism and ophthalmopathy. Regions amplified from RNA transcripts were the TCR beta CDR3 regions. HTBI primers were used for first-round RT-PCR of the TCR CDR3. TCRdb reanalysed the multiplex PCR reads using MiXCR and keeps one entry per CDR3 protein. The data contain 700,000 to 950,000 distinct CDR3 sequences, roughly 32% of them singletons. Specimen: blood. Source of these receptors: a woman aged 40-49 years with Graves' hyperthyroidism.

In this sample, this clonotype turned up many times. The chain carries TRBV29-1 and TRBJ2-7; 7 bases align to TRBD1. Trimming took 5 bases from V and 6 from J; bases not matched to a gene: 13. The CDR3 runs 14 residues. Germline-derived CDR1 and CDR2 are SQVTM and ANQGSEA. The DNA for the CDR3 is TGCAGCGTTTCGCCGACAGGGCCGGGAAGCGAGCAGTACTTC. Its protein is CSVSPTGPGSEQYF.

This clonotype was seen ten or more times. The chain recombines TRBV15 with TRBJ2-2; no clear D gene. Trimming stripped 2 bases from V and 1 base from J, with 2 bases between. Germline lookup yields CDR1 LNHNV and CDR2 YYDKDF (reference sequence). This CDR3 contains 13 residues. The CDR3 coding sequence is TGTGCCACCAGCAGAAGGAACACCGGGGAGCTGTTTTTT. It codes for CATSRRNTGELFF.

This clonotype occurred once. One junction end does not reproduce the germline sequence, and a read error may be involved. The chain couples TRBV7-9 to TRBJ1-3; D uncertain. The CDR3 covers 16 residues. CDR1 and CDR2 from the germline V gene are SEHNR and FQNEAQ (reference sequence). In DNA form, the CDR3 reads TGTGCCAGCACTGACTGGGCCGCGAGCTCTGGAAACACCACATATTTT. It encodes CASTDWAASSGNTTYF.

This clonotype was picked up a small number of times. The chain couples TRBV5-1 to TRBJ1-4, with 7 bases that match TRBD1. In germline, CDR1 is SGHRS, CDR2 YFSETQ. V lost 4 bases to trimming and J lost 8 bases; unmatched junction nucleotides: 11. This CDR3 contains 15 residues. CDR3 in DNA: TGCGCCAGCAGCGGAGGCGAGGTGGGACAGGAAAAACTGTTTTTT. It translates to CASSGGEVGQEKLFF.

The gene calls are TRBV7-6 and TRBJ2-3; D call uncertain. Trimming cost V 0 bases and J 0 bases, with 7 bases left between them. The CDR3 is 15 amino acids. Germline V gives CDR1 SGHVS, CDR2 FNYEAQ. CDR3 region: CASSLAARSTDTQYF. In DNA form, the CDR3 reads TGTGCCAGCAGCTTAGCGGCTCGGAGCACAGATACGCAGTATTTT.

This clonotype was observed a handful of times. This chain links TRBV5-1 with TRBJ2-7; D may be TRBD2 (6 bases). This CDR3 is built from 15 residues. In germline, CDR1 is SGHRS, CDR2 YFSETQ. V was trimmed by 0 bases and J by 9 bases, leaving 19 bases between them. The DNA for the CDR3 is TGCGCCAGCAGCTTGGCCGGGACTTCCCCCGTCGGGCAGTACTTC. Its translation is CASSLAGTSPVGQYF.

The chain carries TRBV7-2 and TRBJ2-5, with 10 bases that match TRBD1. V shed 5 bases and J 4 bases; nucleotides not matched to a gene: 7. The germline V gene encodes CDR1 SGHTA and CDR2 FQGNSA. The CDR3 contains 15 residues. The CDR3 reads CASSVATGGRETQYF. As DNA, the CDR3 is TGTGCCAGCAGCGTCGCGACAGGGGGCCGAGAGACCCAGTACTTC.

The V call is TRBV11-3, the J call TRBJ2-3; possibly TRBD1 for D (6 bases). V was pared by 5 bases and J by 1 base, with 19 bases between. CDR1 is SGHNT, CDR2 YENEEA, per germline. This CDR3 comprises 17 residues. CDR3 residues: CASSPASGGERTDTQYF. The DNA of the CDR3 is TGTGCCAGCAGCCCCGCCAGTGGGGGCGAACGCACAGATACGCAGTATTTT.

This chain links TRBV6-1 with TRBJ2-2; the match to TRBD2 covers 8 bases. Germline V CDR1 and CDR2: MNHNS, SASEGT. V lost 5 bases to trimming and J lost 6 bases; unmatched junction nucleotides: 14. The CDR3 contains 17 residues. CDR3 coding DNA: TGTGCCAGCAGTCCCCTGGCGGGAGGATTGGTCGCCGGGGAGCTGTTTTTT. Protein sequence: CASSPLAGGLVAGELFF.

The rearrangement links TRBV25-1 to TRBJ1-2, with 7 bases fitting TRBD1. The V and J ends lost 3 bases and 0 bases, in that order; junction bases with no gene match: 4. This CDR3 has 15 residues. Germline V gene data show CDR1 as MGHDK and CDR2 as SYGVNS. CDR3 sequence reads: CASSEYRGPNYGYTF. Written as DNA, the CDR3 is TGTGCCAGCAGTGAGTATAGGGGGCCTAACTATGGCTACACCTTC.

In this sample, this clonotype turned up once. The CDR3: CSGEGGANTEAFF. Here the CDR3 DNA reads TGCAGCGGCGAAGGAGGGGCGAACACTGAAGCTTTCTTT. This chain links TRBV29-1 with TRBJ1-1, with D tentatively TRBD1 (5 bases). Germline CDR1 and CDR2: SQVTM and ANQGSEA. Trimming removed 7 bases at V and 1 base at J, with 13 bases between. This CDR3 has 13 amino acids. The whole variable domain, remainder taken from reference TRBV29-1 and TRBJ1-1, is SAVISQKPSRDICQRGTSLTIQCQVDSQVTMMFWYRQQPGQSLTLIATANQGSEATYESGFVIDKFPISRPNLTFSTLTVSNMSPEDSSIYLCSGEGGANTEAFFGQGTRLTVV.

The chain has TRBV4-1 and TRBJ1-6; D perhaps matches TRBD1 (6 bases). CDR3 length equals 15 residues. Trimming removed 1 base at V and 9 bases at J, with 13 bases between. CDR1 MGHRA and CDR2 YSYEKL come from the germline V gene. CDR3 in amino acids: CASSQVRGPSSPLHF. DNA for the CDR3: TGCGCCAGCAGCCAAGTCCGGGGGCCAAGTTCACCCCTCCACTTT.

This clonotype showed up just once. Since a much larger clone is just one base distant, this may be a read error. This is likely a read error, given that the CDR3 carries no conserved phenylalanine or tryptophan at its end. The J gene is TRBJ1-6, the V gene TRBV7-2; no reliable D call. Germline V lookup: CDR1 SGHTA, CDR2 FQGNSA. This CDR3 is 15 amino acids long. V shed 5 bases and J shed 14 bases, with 22 bases lying between them. The CDR3 DNA sequence: TGTGCCAGCAGCCAGACCCCGGGGAGTGGTGGGACCCTCCACCTT. It specifies CASSQTPGSGGTLHL.

In this sample, this clonotype turned up a few times. The rearrangement links TRBV9 to TRBJ2-5; D may be TRBD2 (7 bases). With 0 bases removed from V and 4 bases from J, the gap between germline ends came to 16 bases. The CDR3 is 16 residues long. Germline-derived CDR1 and CDR2 are SGDLS and YYNGEE. In DNA, the CDR3 is TGTGCCAGCAGCGTAGGGGGGGGCGGGTATGGAGAGACCCAGTACTTC. This sequence encodes CASSVGGGGYGETQYF.

This clonotype was recorded many times. The chain recombines TRBV7-2 with TRBJ1-2; no reliable D call. CDR1 is SGHTA, CDR2 FQGNSA, per germline. The germline V and J ends were trimmed by 1 base and 4 bases, with 16 bases remaining between them. The CDR3 has 16 residues. The CDR3 here is CASSLVSERPGYGYTF. Written as DNA, the CDR3 is TGTGCCAGCAGCTTAGTATCAGAGAGACCCGGCTATGGCTACACCTTC.

This chain joins TRBV6-5 and TRBJ2-7; D is perhaps TRBD1 or TRBD2 (5 bases each). Between the trimmed V and J ends, which lost 6 bases and 0 bases, there was a span of 9 bases. This CDR3 has 13 amino acids. The germline CDR1 and CDR2 sequences are MNHEY and SVGAGI. CDR3 nucleotides: TGTGCCAGCAGGGGGGACCTCTCCTACGAGCAGTACTTC. This translates into CASRGDLSYEQYF.

The table lists this clonotype with a count of one. The genes are TRBV20-1 and TRBJ2-1; D remains ambiguous. Trimming cost V 0 bases and J 1 base, with 10 bases left between them. CDR3 size: 15 residues. From germline, CDR1 is DFQATT and CDR2 SNEGSKA (reference sequence). This CDR3 reads CSAREAGWSYNEQFF. Here the CDR3 DNA reads TGCAGTGCTAGAGAGGCTGGATGGTCCTACAATGAGCAGTTCTTC.

The chain has TRBV7-8 and TRBJ2-7; D possibly corresponds to TRBD2 (5 bases). Germline lookup yields CDR1 SGHVS and CDR2 FQNEAQ. Trimming cost V 5 bases and J 7 bases, with 18 bases left between them. The CDR3 sequence is 14 residues long. The CDR3 DNA reads TGTGCCAGCAGCCCCCCGAGGGTCTACAATGAGCAGTACTTC. It is translated as CASSPPRVYNEQYF.

This clonotype appeared a few times. This may be a read error: a much more frequent sequence differs by one nucleotide. The rearrangement uses TRBV2 and TRBJ1-1; no reliable D call. Between the trimmed V and J ends, which lost 3 bases and 4 bases, there was a span of 0 bases. The V gene's germline CDR1 is SNHLY and CDR2 FYNNEI. This CDR3 spans 10 amino acids. The CDR3: CASSDTEAFF. The DNA of the CDR3 is TGTGCCAGCAGTGACACTGAAGCTTTCTTT.

There are many counts of this clonotype. The V gene is TRBV7-9, the J gene TRBJ2-5, with a weak D call TRBD2 (7 bases). The ends were cut back, 2 bases at V and 0 bases at J, with 13 bases in the middle. The germline V gene has CDR1 SEHNR and CDR2 FQNEAQ (reference sequence). The CDR3 consists of 16 residues. The CDR3 DNA is TGTGCCAGCAGCTTATGGGGGGGGCCAAACCAAGAGACCCAGTACTTC. It specifies CASSLWGGPNQETQYF.

This clonotype has at least ten counts. The chain links TRBV19 to TRBJ1-6; D unresolved. Trimming left V 1 base short and J 5 bases short, with 15 bases between. The germline CDR1 and CDR2 sequences are LNHDA and SQIVND (reference sequence). The CDR3 length is 17 residues. Written as DNA, the CDR3 is TGTGCCAGTAGTATAGGAGGGTCGGTCGGTGATAATTCACCCCTCCACTTT. Translation gives CASSIGGSVGDNSPLHF.

This clonotype has a handful of counts. The chain carries TRBV4-3 and TRBJ2-2, with D uncertain. CDR3 length: 16 residues. V lost 1 base and J lost 0, with 9 bases in between. Germline CDR1 LGHNA, CDR2 YSLEER. The CDR3 spells CASSQVKSSNTGELFF. CDR3 nucleotides: TGCGCCAGCAGCCAAGTTAAGAGTTCGAACACCGGGGAGCTGTTTTTT.

V gene TRBV30 combines with J gene TRBJ1-1; D gene uncertain. V lost 4 bases and J 2 bases, leaving 11 bases between the germline ends. The CDR3 runs to 13 residues. Per the germline V gene, CDR1 is GTSNPN and CDR2 is SVGIG (reference sequence). The CDR3 is CAWKLLENTEAFF. The CDR3 DNA follows: TGTGCCTGGAAGTTGCTAGAAAACACTGAAGCTTTCTTT.

The chain combines TRBV12-3 or TRBV12-4 with TRBJ1-1; TRBD1 matches at 7 bases. This CDR3 is 15 amino acids long. V lost 8 bases and J lost 0; bases outside the gene matches: 9. The CDR3 DNA sequence: TGTGCCAGCCACCCTTTCAGGGGGTTGAACACTGAAGCTTTCTTT. Translating gives CASHPFRGLNTEAFF.

This clonotype occurred a few times. The CDR3 loop reads CATSDLLPGAGELFF. The CDR3 nucleotides read TGTGCCACCAGTGATTTGCTTCCGGGGGCCGGGGAGCTGTTTTTT. The chain carries TRBV24-1 and TRBJ2-2, with a tentative D call TRBD2 (6 bases). The length of the CDR3 is 15 residues. The germline CDR1 and CDR2 sequences are KGHDR and SFDVKD. The V and J ends lost 0 bases and 6 bases respectively, with 10 bases between them.